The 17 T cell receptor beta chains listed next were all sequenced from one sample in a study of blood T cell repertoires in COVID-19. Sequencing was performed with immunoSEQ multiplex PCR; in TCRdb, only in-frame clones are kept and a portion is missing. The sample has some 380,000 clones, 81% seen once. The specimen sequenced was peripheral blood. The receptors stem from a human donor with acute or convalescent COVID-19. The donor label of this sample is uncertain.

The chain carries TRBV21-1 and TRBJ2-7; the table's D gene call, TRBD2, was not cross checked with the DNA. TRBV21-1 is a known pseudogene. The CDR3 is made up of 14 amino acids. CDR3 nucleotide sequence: TGTGCCAGCAGCAAAGTTCTAGCGGGCTACGAGCAGTACTTC. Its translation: CASSKVLAGYEQYF.

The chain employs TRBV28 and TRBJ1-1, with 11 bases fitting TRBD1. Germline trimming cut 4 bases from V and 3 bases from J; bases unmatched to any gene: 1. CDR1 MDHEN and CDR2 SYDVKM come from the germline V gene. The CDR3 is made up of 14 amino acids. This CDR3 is CASSWGQGDTEAFF. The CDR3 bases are TGTGCCAGCAGTTGGGGACAGGGGGACACTGAAGCTTTCTTT.

CDR3 loop: CASSLFGTGEYEQYF. In DNA, the CDR3 is TGTGCCAGCAGCCTCTTTGGGACAGGGGAGTACGAGCAGTACTTC. V usage is TRBV5-5 and J usage is TRBJ2-7; 10 positions match TRBD1. V shed 4 bases and J 4 bases; nucleotides not matched to a gene: 8. The germline V gene has CDR1 SGHKS and CDR2 YYEKEE (reference sequence). The CDR3 extends over 15 amino acids.

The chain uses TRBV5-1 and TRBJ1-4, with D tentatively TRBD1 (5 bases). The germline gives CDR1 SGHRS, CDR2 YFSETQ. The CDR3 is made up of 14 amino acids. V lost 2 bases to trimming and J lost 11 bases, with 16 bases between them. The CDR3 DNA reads TGCGCCAGCAGCTTTGGTGGAGGGGAAGGGAAACTGTTTTTT. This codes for CASSFGGGEGKLFF.

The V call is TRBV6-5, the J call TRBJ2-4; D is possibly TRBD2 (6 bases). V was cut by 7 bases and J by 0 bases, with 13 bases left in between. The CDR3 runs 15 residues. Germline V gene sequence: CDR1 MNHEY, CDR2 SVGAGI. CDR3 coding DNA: TGTGCCAGCAAGGTGGGCGGGGTAGCCAAAAACATTCAGTACTTC. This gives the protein CASKVGGVAKNIQYF.

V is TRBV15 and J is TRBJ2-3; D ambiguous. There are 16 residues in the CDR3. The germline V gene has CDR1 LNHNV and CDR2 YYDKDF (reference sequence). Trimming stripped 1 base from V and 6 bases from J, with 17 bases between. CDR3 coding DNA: TGTGCCACCAGCAGAGGTAACTACGCATCTCCGGATACGCAGTATTTT. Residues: CATSRGNYASPDTQYF. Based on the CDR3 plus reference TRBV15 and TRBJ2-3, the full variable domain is DAMVIQNPRYQVTQFGKPVTLSCSQTLNHNVMYWYQQKSSQAPKLLFHYYDKDFNNEADTPDNFQSRRPNTSFCFLDIRSPGLGDTAMYLCATSRGNYASPDTQYFGPGTRLTVL.

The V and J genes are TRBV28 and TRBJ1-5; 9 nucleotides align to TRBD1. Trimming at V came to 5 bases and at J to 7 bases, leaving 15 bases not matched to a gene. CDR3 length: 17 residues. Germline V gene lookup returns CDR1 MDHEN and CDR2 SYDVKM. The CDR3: CASSLGTGRFQRQPQHF. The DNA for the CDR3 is TGTGCCAGCAGTCTCGGGACAGGGAGATTTCAGAGACAGCCCCAGCATTTT.

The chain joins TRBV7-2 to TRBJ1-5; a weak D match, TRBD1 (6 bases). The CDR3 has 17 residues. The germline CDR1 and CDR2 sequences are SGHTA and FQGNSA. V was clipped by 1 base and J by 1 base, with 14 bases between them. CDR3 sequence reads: CASSLDFRGWSNQPQHF. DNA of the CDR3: TGTGCCAGCAGCTTAGATTTCAGGGGTTGGAGCAATCAGCCCCAGCATTTT.

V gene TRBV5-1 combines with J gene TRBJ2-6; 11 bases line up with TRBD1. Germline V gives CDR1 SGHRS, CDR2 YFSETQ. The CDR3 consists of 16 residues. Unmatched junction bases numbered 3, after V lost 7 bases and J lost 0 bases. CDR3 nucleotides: TGCGCCAGCTCCGGGACAGGGGGCTCTGGGGCCAACGTCCTGACTTTC. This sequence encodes CASSGTGGSGANVLTF.

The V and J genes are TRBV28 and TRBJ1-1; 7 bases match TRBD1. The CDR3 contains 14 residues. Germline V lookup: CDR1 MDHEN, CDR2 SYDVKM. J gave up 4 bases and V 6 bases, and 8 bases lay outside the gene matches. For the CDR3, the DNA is TGTGCCAGCAGGAACAGAGGGGGCTCCACTGAAGCTTTCTTT. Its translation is CASRNRGGSTEAFF.

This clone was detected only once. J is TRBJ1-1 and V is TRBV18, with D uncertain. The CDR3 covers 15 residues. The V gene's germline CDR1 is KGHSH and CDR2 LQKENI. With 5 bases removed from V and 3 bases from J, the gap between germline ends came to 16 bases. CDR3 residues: CASSNHGFVDTEAFF. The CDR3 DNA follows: TGTGCCAGCTCAAACCACGGGTTCGTGGACACTGAAGCTTTCTTT.

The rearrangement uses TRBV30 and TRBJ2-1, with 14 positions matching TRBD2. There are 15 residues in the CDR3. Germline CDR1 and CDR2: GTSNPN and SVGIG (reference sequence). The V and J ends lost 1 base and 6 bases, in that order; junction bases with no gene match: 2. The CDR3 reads CAWSAGLAGANEQFF. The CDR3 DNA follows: TGTGCCTGGAGTGCGGGACTAGCGGGAGCCAATGAGCAGTTCTTC.

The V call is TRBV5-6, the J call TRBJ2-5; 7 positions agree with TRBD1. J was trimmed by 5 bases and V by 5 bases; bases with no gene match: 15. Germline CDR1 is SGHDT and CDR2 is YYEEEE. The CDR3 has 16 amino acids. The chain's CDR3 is CASRHGRQGYRETQYF. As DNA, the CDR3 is TGTGCCAGCAGACACGGCCGACAGGGTTACCGGGAGACCCAGTACTTC.

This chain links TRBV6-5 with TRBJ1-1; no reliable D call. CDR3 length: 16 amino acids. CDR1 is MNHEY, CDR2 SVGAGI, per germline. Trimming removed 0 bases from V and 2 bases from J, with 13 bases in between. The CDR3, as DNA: TGTGCCAGCAGTTACTCGATACGGGTGGTTAACACTGAAGCTTTCTTT. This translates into CASSYSIRVVNTEAFF.

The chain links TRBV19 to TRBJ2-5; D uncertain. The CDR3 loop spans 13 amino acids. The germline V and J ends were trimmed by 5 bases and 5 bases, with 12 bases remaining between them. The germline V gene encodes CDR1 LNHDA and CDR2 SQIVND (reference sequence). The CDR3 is CASSLVRLETQYF. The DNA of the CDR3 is TGTGCCAGTAGTTTGGTGAGGTTGGAGACCCAGTACTTC.

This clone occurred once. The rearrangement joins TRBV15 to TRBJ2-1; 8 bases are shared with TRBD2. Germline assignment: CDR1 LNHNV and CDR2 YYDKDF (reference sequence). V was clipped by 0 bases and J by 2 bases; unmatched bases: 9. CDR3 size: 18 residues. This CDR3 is CATSREFGVAGTYNEQFF. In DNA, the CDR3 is TGTGCCACCAGCAGAGAATTTGGGGTAGCGGGAACCTACAATGAGCAGTTCTTC.

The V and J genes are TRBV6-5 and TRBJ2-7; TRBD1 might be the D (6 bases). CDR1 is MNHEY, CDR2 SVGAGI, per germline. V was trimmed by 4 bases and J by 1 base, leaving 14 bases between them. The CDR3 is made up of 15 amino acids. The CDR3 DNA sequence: TGTGCCAGCAGTTCCCTGGTGGGGGCTTCCTACGAGCAGTACTTC. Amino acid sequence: CASSSLVGASYEQYF.